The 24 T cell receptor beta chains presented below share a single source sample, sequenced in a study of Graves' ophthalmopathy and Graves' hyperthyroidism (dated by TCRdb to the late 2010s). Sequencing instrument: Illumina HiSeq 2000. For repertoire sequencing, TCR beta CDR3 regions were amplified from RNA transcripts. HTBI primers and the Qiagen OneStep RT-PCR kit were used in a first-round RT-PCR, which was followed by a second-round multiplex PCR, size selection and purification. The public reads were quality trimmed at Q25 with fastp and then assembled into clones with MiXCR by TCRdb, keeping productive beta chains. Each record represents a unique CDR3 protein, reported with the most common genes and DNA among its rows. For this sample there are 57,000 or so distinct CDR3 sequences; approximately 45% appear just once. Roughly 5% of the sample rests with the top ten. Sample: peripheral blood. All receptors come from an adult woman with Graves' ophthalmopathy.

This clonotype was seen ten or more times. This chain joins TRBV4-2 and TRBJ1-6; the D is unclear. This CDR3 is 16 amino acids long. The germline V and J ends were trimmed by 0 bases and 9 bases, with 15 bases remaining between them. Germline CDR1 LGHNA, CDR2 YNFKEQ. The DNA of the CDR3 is TGTGCCAGCAGCCAAGAGATCTCGGACGCAGGTTCACCCCTCCACTTT. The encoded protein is CASSQEISDAGSPLHF.

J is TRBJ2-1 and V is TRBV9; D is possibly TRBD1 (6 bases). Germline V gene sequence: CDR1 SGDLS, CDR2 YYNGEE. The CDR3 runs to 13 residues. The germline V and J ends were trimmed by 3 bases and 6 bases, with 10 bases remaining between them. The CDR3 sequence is CASSEQQGNEQFF. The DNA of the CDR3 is TGTGCCAGCAGCGAGCAACAGGGCAATGAGCAGTTCTTC.

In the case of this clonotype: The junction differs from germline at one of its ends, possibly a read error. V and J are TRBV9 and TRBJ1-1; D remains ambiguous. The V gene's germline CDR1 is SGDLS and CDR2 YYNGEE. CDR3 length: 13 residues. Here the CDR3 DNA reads TGTGCCTGCAGCGTAACGACGGGCACTGAAGCTTTCTTT. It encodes CACSVTTGTEAFF. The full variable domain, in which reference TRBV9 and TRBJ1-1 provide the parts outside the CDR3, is DSGVTQTPKHLITATGQRVTLRCSPRSGDLSVYWYQQSLDQGLQFLIQYYNGEERAKGNILERFSAQQFPDLHSELNLSSLELGDSALYFCACSVTTGTEAFFGQGTRLTVV.

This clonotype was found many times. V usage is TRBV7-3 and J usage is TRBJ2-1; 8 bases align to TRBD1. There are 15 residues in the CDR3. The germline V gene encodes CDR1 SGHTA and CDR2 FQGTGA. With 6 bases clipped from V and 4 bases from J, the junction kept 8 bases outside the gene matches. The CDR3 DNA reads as TGTGCCAGCAGTCCGACAGGGGATAGTTACAATGAGCAGTTCTTC. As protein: CASSPTGDSYNEQFF.

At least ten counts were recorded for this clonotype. The CDR3 here is CSASRGPKSSYNSPLHF. In DNA form, the CDR3 reads TGCAGTGCTAGTAGGGGACCCAAGAGCTCCTATAATTCACCCCTCCACTTT. The chain links TRBV20-1 to TRBJ1-6; TRBD1 might be the D (5 bases). Germline assignment: CDR1 DFQATT and CDR2 SNEGSKA (reference sequence). This CDR3 contains 17 residues. Trimming took 3 bases from V and 0 from J, leaving 15 bases between them.

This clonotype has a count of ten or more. In nucleotides, the CDR3 is TGCAGTGCCAGGGGGAGGTGGAGCACTGAAGCTTTCTTT. This gives the protein CSARGRWSTEAFF. The chain carries TRBV20-1 and TRBJ1-1; 7 positions agree with TRBD1. V shed 6 bases, J shed 4 bases, and the junction held 8 bases outside the gene matches. Germline CDR1 and CDR2: DFQATT and SNEGSKA (reference sequence). This CDR3 is built from 13 residues.

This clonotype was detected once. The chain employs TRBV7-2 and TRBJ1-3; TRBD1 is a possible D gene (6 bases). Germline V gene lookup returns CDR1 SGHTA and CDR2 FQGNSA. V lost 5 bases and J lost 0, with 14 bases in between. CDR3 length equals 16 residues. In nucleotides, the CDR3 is TGTGCCAGCAGCCCCCCGGGACACCTCTCTGGAAACACCATATATTTT. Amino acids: CASSPPGHLSGNTIYF.

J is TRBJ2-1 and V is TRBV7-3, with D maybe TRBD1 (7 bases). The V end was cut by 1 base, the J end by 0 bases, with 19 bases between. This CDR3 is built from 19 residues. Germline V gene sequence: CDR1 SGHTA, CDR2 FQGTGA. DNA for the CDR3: TGTGCCAGCAGCTTAAACCCAGGGGGGCGCGAGAGCTCCTACAATGAGCAGTTCTTC. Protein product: CASSLNPGGRESSYNEQFF. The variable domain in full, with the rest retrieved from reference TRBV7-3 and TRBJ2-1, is GAGVSQTPSNKVTEKGKYVELRCDPISGHTALYWYRQSLGQGPEFLIYFQGTGAADDSGLPNDRFFAVRPEGSVSTLKIQRTERGDSAVYLCASSLNPGGRESSYNEQFFGPGTRLTVL.

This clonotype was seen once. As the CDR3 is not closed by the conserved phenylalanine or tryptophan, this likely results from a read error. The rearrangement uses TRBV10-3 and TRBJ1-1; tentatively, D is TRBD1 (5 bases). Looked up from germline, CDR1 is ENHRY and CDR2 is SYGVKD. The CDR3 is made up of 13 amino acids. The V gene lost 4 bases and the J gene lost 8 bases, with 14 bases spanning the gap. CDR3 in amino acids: CAISGQGAKEAFP. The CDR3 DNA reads TGTGCCATCAGTGGACAAGGGGCGAAGGAAGCTTTCCCT.

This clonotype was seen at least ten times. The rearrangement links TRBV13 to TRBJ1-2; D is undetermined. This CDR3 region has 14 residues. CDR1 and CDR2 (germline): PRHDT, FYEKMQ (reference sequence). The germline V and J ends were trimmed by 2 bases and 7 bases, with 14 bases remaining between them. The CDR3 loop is CASSLRRLGSGYTF. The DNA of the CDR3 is TGTGCCAGCAGCTTAAGACGCCTTGGGAGTGGCTACACCTTC.

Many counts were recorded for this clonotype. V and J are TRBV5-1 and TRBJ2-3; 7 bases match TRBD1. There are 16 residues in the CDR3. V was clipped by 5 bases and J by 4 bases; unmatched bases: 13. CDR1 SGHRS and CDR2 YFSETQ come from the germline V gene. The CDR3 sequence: CASRYRGGPASDTQYF. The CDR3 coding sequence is TGCGCCAGCAGGTACAGGGGCGGGCCCGCATCAGATACGCAGTATTTT.

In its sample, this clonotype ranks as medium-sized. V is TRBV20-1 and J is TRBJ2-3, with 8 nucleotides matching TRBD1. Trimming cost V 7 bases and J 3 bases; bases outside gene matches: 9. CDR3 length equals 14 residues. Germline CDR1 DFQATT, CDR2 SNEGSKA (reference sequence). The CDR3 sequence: CSGTTGVGTDTQYF. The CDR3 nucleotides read TGCAGTGGCACGACAGGGGTCGGTACAGATACGCAGTATTTT.

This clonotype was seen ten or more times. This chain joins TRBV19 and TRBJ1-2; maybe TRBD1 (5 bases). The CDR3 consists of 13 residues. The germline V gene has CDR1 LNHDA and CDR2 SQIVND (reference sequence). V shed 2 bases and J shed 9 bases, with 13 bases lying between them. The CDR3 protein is CASSIPQGYSYTF. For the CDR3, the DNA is TGTGCCAGTAGTATACCCCAGGGATATAGCTACACCTTC.

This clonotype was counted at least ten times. Here the CDR3 reads CSVERGQTAQGNQPQHF. As DNA, the CDR3 is TGCAGCGTTGAAAGGGGGCAGACGGCCCAGGGAAATCAGCCCCAGCATTTT. The chain combines TRBV29-1 with TRBJ1-5, with TRBD1 matching over 7 bases. The V gene's germline CDR1 is SQVTM and CDR2 ANQGSEA. The trim removed 2 bases at V and 4 bases at J, leaving 14 bases unmatched. The CDR3 is made up of 17 amino acids. Together with reference TRBV29-1 and TRBJ1-5, the CDR3 gives the full variable domain: SAVISQKPSRDICQRGTSLTIQCQVDSQVTMMFWYRQQPGQSLTLIATANQGSEATYESGFVIDKFPISRPNLTFSTLTVSNMSPEDSSIYLCSVERGQTAQGNQPQHFGDGTRLSIL.

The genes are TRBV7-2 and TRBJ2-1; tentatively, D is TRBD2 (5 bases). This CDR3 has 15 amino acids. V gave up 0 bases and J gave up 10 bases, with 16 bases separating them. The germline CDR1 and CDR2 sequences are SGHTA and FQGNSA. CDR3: CASSLASRRLDEQFF. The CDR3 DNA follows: TGTGCCAGCAGCTTAGCTAGCAGGAGGTTGGACGAGCAGTTCTTC.

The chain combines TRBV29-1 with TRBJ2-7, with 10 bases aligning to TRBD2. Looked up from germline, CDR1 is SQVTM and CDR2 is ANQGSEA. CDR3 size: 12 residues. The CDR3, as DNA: TGCCCGGGACTAGCGAGCATTTACGAGCAGTACTTC. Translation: CPGLASIYEQYF.

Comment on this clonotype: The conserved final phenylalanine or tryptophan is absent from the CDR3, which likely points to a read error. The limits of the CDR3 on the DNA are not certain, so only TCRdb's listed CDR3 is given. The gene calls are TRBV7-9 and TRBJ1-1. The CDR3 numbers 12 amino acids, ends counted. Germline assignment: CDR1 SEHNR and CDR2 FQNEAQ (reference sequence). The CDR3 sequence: CASSLGSTEAFV.

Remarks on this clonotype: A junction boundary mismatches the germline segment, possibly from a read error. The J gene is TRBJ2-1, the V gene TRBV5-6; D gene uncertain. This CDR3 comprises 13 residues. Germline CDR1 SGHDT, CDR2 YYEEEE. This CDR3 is CASSFKGLNEQFF. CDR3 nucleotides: TGTGCGAGCAGCTTCAAAGGCCTCAATGAGCAGTTCTTC.

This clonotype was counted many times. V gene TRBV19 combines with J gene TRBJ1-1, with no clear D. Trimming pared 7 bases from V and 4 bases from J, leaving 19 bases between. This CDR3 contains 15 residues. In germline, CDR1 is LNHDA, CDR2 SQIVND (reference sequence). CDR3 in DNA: TGTGCCAGTATTGGGTGGAGGACCTCGGGCACTGAAGCTTTCTTT. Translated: CASIGWRTSGTEAFF.

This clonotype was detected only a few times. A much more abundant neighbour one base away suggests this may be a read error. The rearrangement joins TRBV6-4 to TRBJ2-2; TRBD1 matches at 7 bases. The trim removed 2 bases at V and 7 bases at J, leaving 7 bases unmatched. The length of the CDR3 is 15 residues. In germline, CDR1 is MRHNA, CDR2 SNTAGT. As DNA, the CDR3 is TGTGCCAGCAGTGACAAGGGGGCTGAGGTCGGGGAGCTGTTTTTT. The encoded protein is CASSDKGAEVGELFF.

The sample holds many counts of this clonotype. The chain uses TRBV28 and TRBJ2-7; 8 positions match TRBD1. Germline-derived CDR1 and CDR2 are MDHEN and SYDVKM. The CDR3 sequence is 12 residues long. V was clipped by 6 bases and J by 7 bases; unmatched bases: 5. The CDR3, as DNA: TGTGCCAGCAGATCCAGGGGGCGGGAGCAGTACTTC. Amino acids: CASRSRGREQYF.

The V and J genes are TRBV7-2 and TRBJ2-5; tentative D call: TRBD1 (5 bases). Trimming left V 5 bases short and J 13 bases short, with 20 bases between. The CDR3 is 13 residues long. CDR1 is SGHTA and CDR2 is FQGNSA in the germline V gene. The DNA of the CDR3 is TGTGCCAGCAGCACACCCTGGGGCAGGGCATTGTACTTC. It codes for CASSTPWGRALYF.

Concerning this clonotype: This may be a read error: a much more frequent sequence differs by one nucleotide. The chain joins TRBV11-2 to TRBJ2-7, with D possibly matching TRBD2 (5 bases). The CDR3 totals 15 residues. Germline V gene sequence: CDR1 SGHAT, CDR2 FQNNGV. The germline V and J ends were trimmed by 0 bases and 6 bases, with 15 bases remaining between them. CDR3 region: CASSLEGERAGEQYF. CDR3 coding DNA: TGTGCCAGCAGCTTAGAGGGCGAGAGGGCGGGCGAGCAGTACTTC.

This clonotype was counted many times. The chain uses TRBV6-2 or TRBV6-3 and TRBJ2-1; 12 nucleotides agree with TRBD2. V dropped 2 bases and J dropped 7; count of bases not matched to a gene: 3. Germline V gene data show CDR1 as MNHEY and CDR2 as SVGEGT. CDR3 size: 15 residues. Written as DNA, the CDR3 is TGTGCCAGCAGTTACGCTAGCGGGAGGGGAAATGAGCAGTTCTTC. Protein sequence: CASSYASGRGNEQFF.